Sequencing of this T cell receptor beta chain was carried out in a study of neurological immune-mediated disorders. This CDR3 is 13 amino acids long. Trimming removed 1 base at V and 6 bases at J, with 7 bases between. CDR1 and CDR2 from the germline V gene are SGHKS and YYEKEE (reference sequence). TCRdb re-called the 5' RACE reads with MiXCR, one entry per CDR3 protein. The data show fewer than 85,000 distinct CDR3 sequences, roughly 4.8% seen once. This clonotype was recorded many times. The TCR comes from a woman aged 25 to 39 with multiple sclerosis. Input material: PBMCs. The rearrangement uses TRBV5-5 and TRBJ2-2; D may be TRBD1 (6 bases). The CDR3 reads CASSLTGSGELFF. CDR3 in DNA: TGTGCCAGCAGCTTGACAGGGTCCGGGGAGCTGTTTTTT.